One and the same sample provided the 12 T cell receptor beta chains below, sequenced in a study of shared clonotypes between healthy human individuals. TCRdb's table, derived via immunoSEQ multiplex PCR, lists solely in-frame clones and lacks some. The table includes approximately 470,000 clones, approximately 81% detected once. Sequencing was done on a sample of PBMCs. These receptors all come from a woman aged 40 to 55 in good health. Some clones in this sample may be carry-over from other donors' samples.

On this clone itself: With a far larger clone one base away, a read error is the likely cause. The chain combines TRBV30 with TRBJ2-2; 11 bases fit TRBD2. This CDR3 spans 15 amino acids. The germline V gene encodes CDR1 GTSNPN and CDR2 SVGIG (reference sequence). CDR3 in DNA: TGTACCTGGAGTAGCGGGAGGGCCTCAGTCGGGGAGCTGTTTTTT. It yields the protein CTWSSGRASVGELFF.

The chain has TRBV30 and TRBJ2-5; TRBD1 aligns across 7 bases. Germline trimming cut 3 bases from V and 2 bases from J; bases unmatched to any gene: 3. The CDR3 totals 13 residues. Germline V gene data show CDR1 as GTSNPN and CDR2 as SVGIG (reference sequence). The DNA for the CDR3 is TGTGCCTGGAGAGCCAGGGGGCAAGAGACCCAGTACTTC. Amino acid sequence: CAWRARGQETQYF.

The rearrangement links TRBV6-1 to TRBJ2-7; 7 nucleotides match TRBD1. The CDR3 is 15 amino acids. Germline V gene lookup returns CDR1 MNHNS and CDR2 SASEGT. J was trimmed by 6 bases and V by 1 base; bases with no gene match: 9. The CDR3 DNA reads as TGTGCCAGCAGTGAAGGGACAGGTCTGGTATTCGAGCAGTACTTC. This gives the protein CASSEGTGLVFEQYF.

The V call is TRBV28, the J call TRBJ1-2; D call uncertain. The germline gives CDR1 MDHEN, CDR2 SYDVKM. This CDR3 comprises 12 residues. Trimming stripped 3 bases from V and 6 bases from J, with 8 bases between. The CDR3 loop reads CASSFRGDGYTF. DNA of the CDR3: TGTGCCAGCAGTTTTCGGGGTGATGGCTACACCTTC.

The CDR3 coding sequence is TGTGCCAGCAGTTTACCCGGACTAGTAGGTTCTACGCAGTATTTT. Residues: CASSLPGLVGSTQYF. The V call is TRBV27, the J call TRBJ2-3; the match to TRBD2 covers 7 bases. The CDR3 consists of 15 residues. The junction had 10 bases not matched to a gene; V was cut back by 2 bases and J by 8 bases. Germline V lookup: CDR1 MNHEY, CDR2 SMNVEV (reference sequence).

This chain joins TRBV29-1 and TRBJ1-3, with TRBD1 as a possible D gene (6 bases). The closer fit of TRBJ2-2 to the DNA end suggests the J call may be wrong. The germline V gene encodes CDR1 SQVTM and CDR2 ANQGSEA. This CDR3 is 14 amino acids long. CDR3 DNA sequence: TGCAGCGGGGACGGGACACCGAACACCGGGGAGCTGTTTTTT. This gives the protein CSGDGTPNTGELFF.

The chain uses TRBV15 and TRBJ2-1; 10 bases map to TRBD2. CDR1 and CDR2 from the germline V gene are LNHNV and YYDKDF (reference sequence). The CDR3 extends over 14 amino acids. With V trimmed by 0 bases and J by 9 bases, 2 bases remained unmatched. The CDR3 is CATSRDLAGVEQFF. The CDR3 DNA follows: TGTGCCACCAGCAGAGATCTAGCGGGAGTTGAGCAGTTCTTC.

The genes are TRBV5-4 and TRBJ2-2; TRBD2 matches at 8 bases. In germline, CDR1 is SGHNT, CDR2 YYREEE (reference sequence). This CDR3 is built from 16 residues. Trimming removed 4 bases from V and 1 base from J; junction bases left unmatched: 6. The CDR3 DNA reads as TGTGCCAGCAGCCCCGGGGGGGCGGAGAACACCGGGGAGCTGTTTTTT. This translates into CASSPGGAENTGELFF. The full variable domain, completed using reference TRBV5-4 and TRBJ2-2, is ETGVTQSPTHLIKTRGQQVTLRCSSQSGHNTVSWYQQALGQGPQFIFQYYREEENGRGNFPPRFSGLQFPNYSSELNVNALELDDSALYLCASSPGGAENTGELFFGEGSRLTVL.

The chain links TRBV4-3 to TRBJ1-3; a weak D match, TRBD1 (5 bases). V gave up 4 bases and J gave up 3 bases, with 16 bases separating them. This CDR3 spans 16 amino acids. Looked up from germline, CDR1 is LGHNA and CDR2 is YSLEER. CDR3 nucleotide sequence: TGCGCCAGCAGCCCGGGCCTGGGGGAAGATGGAAACACCATATATTTT. Its translation is CASSPGLGEDGNTIYF.

The chain combines TRBV7-2 with TRBJ2-7; D is undetermined. V was cut by 2 bases and J by 5 bases, with 4 bases left in between. The CDR3 covers 11 residues. From germline, CDR1 is SGHTA and CDR2 FQGNSA. CDR3 bases: TGTGCCAGCAGCTTAATACACGAGCAGTACTTC. Translation gives CASSLIHEQYF.

The V and J genes are TRBV19 and TRBJ2-3; 9 nucleotides match TRBD1. CDR1 and CDR2 (germline): LNHDA, SQIVND (reference sequence). The CDR3 is 14 residues long. V dropped 6 bases and J dropped 2; count of bases not matched to a gene: 3. The CDR3 sequence is CASREQGATDTQYF. DNA for the CDR3: TGTGCCAGTAGGGAACAGGGGGCCACAGATACGCAGTATTTT.

V and J are TRBV29-1 and TRBJ2-1, with TRBD1 identical over 11 bases. The trim removed 5 bases at V and 9 bases at J, leaving 6 bases unmatched. The length of the CDR3 is 13 residues. The V gene's germline CDR1 is SQVTM and CDR2 ANQGSEA. The CDR3 bases are TGCAGCGTTCACCGGGACAGGGGGGCTGAGCAGTTCTTC. As protein: CSVHRDRGAEQFF.